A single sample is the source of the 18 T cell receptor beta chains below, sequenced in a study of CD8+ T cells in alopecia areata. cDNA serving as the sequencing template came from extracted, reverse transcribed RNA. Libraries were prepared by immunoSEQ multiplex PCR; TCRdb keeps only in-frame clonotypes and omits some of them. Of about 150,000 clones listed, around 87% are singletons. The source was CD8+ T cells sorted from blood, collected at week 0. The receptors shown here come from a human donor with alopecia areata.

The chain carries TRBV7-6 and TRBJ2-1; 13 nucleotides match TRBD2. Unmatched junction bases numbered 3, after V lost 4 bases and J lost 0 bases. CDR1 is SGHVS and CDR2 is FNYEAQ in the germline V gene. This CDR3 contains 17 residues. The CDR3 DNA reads TGTGCCAGCAGCTCCAGGACTAGCGGGAGCTCCTACAATGAGCAGTTCTTC. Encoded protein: CASSSRTSGSSYNEQFF.

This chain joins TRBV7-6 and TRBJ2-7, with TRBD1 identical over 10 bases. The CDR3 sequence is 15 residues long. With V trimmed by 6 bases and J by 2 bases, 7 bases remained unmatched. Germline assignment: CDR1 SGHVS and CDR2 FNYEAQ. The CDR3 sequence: CASSKGDRGTYEQYF. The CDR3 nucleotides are TGTGCCAGCAGTAAGGGGGACAGGGGAACCTACGAGCAGTACTTC.

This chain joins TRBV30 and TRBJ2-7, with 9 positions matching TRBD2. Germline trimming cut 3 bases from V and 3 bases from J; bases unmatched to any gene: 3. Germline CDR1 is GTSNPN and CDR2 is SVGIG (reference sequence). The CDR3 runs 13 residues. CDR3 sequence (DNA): TGTGCCTGGAGCCTAGCGGGGTTCTACGAGCAGTACTTC. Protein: CAWSLAGFYEQYF.

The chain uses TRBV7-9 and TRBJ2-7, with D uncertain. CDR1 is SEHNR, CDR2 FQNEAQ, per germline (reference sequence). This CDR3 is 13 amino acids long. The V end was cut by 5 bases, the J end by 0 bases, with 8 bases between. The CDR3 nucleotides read TGTGCCAGCAGCCCCATTAGCTCCTACGAGCAGTACTTC. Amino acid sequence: CASSPISSYEQYF.

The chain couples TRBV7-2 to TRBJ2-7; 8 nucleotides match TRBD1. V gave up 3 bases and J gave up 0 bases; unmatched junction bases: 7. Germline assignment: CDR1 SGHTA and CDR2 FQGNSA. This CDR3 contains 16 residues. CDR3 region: CASSLPGTGNSYEQYF. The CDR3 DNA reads TGTGCCAGCAGCTTGCCCGGGACAGGCAACTCCTACGAGCAGTACTTC.

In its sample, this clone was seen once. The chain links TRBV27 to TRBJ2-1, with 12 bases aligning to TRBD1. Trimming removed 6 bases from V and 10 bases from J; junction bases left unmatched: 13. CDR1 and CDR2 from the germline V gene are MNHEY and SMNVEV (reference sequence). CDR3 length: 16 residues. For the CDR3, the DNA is TGTGCCAGCAGACCTGAAGGGACAGGGGGCAGGAGGGAGCAGTTCTTC. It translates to CASRPEGTGGRREQFF.

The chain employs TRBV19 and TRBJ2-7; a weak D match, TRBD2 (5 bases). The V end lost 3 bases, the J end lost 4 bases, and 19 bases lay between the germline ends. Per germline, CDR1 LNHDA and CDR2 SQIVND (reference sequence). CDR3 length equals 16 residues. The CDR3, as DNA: TGTGCCAGTAGTATCGGGGAGCGCTTCCGGCCTTACGAGCAGTACTTC. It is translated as CASSIGERFRPYEQYF.

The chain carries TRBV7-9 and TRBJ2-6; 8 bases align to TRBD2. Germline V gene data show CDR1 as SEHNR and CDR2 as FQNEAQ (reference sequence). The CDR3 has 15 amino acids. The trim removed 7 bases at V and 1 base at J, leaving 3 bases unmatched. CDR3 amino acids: CASTGGGSGANVLTF. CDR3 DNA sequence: TGTGCCAGCACGGGAGGGGGGTCTGGGGCCAACGTCCTGACTTTC.

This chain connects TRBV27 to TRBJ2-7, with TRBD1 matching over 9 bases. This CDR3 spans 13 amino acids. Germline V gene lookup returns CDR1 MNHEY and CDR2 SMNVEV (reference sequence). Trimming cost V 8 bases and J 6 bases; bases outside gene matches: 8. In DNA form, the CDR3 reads TGTGCCAGCCAAACGGGACAGGGAGGCGAGCAGTACTTC. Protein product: CASQTGQGGEQYF.

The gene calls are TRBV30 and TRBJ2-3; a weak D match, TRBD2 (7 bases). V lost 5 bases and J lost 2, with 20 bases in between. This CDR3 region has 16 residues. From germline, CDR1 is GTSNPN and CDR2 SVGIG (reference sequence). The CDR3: CAWGGGSFLTTDTQYF. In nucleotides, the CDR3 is TGTGCCTGGGGGGGCGGGAGCTTCCTCACCACAGATACGCAGTATTTT.

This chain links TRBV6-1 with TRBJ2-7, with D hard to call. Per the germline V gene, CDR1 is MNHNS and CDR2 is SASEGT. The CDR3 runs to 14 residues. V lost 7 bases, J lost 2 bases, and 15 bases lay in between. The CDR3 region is CASTLGSGAYEQYF. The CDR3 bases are TGTGCCAGCACCCTGGGGTCGGGCGCCTACGAGCAGTACTTC.

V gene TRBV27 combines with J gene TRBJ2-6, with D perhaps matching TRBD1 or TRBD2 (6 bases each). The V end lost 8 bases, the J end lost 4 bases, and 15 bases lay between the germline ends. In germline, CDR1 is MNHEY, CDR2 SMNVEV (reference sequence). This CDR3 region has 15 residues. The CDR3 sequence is CASSGGGPGANVLTF. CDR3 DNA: TGTGCCAGCTCCGGTGGGGGGCCAGGGGCCAACGTCCTGACTTTC.

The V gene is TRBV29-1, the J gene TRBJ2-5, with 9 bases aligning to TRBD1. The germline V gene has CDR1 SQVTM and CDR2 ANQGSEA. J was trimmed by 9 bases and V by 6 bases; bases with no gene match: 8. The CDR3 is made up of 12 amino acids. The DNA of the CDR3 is TGCAGCGTCCCGGACAGGGGTTTGGCCCAGTACTTC. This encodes CSVPDRGLAQYF.

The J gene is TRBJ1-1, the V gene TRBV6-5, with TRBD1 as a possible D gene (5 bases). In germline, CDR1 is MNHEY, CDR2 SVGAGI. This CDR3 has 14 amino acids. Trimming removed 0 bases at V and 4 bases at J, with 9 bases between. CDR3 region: CASSYSGVATEAFF. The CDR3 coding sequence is TGTGCCAGCAGTTACTCGGGGGTAGCCACTGAAGCTTTCTTT.

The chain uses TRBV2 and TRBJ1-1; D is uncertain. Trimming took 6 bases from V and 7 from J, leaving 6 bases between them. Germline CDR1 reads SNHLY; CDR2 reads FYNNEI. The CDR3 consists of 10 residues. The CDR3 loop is CASRGSEAFF. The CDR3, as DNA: TGTGCCAGCAGGGGGAGTGAAGCTTTCTTT.

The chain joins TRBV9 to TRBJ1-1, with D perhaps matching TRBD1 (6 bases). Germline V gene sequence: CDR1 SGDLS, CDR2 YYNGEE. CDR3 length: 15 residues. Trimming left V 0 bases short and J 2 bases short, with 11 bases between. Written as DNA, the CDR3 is TGTGCCAGCAGCGTAGGAGGGGGGGAAAACACTGAAGCTTTCTTT. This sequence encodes CASSVGGGENTEAFF. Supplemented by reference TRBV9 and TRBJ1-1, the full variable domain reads DSGVTQTPKHLITATGQRVTLRCSPRSGDLSVYWYQQSLDQGLQFLIQYYNGEERAKGNILERFSAQQFPDLHSELNLSSLELGDSALYFCASSVGGGENTEAFFGQGTRLTVV.

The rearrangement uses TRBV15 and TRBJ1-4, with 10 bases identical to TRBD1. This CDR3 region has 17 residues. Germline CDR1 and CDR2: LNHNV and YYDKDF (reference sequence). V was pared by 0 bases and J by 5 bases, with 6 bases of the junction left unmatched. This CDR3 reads CATSRDRPGQGNEKLFF. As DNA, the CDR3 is TGTGCCACCAGCAGAGATCGTCCGGGACAGGGGAATGAAAAACTGTTTTTT.

The CDR3 spells CASSQLPGPTYEQYF. The CDR3 nucleotides are TGCGCCAGCAGCCAATTGCCGGGACCAACCTACGAGCAGTACTTC. V gene TRBV4-1 combines with J gene TRBJ2-7, with D perhaps TRBD1 or TRBD2 (5 bases each). Per germline, CDR1 MGHRA and CDR2 YSYEKL. V lost 2 bases, J lost 2 bases, and 13 bases lay in between. The CDR3 sequence is 15 residues long.